A single sample gave rise to the 29 T cell receptor beta chains below, sequenced in a study of CD8 T cells in Susac syndrome. Random hexamers primed reverse transcription of about 0.5 to 1 ug RNA. TCRdb ran MiXCR on the immunoSEQ multiplex PCR reads and lists one entry per CDR3 protein. The data hold 77,000 or so distinct CDR3 sequences, with roughly 94% observed a single time. Source material: CD8+ T cells from PBMCs. Receptors were obtained from a human donor with multiple sclerosis.

The CDR3 DNA is TGTGCCATCTTACTGCCCCGGGGGCCGGCCTACGAGCAGTACTTC. Protein sequence: CAILLPRGPAYEQYF. V usage is TRBV15 and J usage is TRBJ2-7; D is possibly TRBD1 or TRBD2 (6 bases each). Germline CDR1 is LNHNV and CDR2 is YYDKDF (reference sequence). Trimming stripped 10 bases from V and 2 bases from J, with 21 bases between. The CDR3 loop spans 15 amino acids.

The chain carries TRBV4-2 and TRBJ2-3, with 10 bases matching TRBD2. The CDR3 contains 20 residues. V trimming: 0 bases; J trimming: 9 bases; junction bases outside the gene matches: 21. Germline V gives CDR1 LGHNA, CDR2 YNFKEQ. The CDR3 nucleotides read TGTGCCAGCAGCCAAGATATAGGCGGTGAGCTAGCGGGAGTCCGAGTCACGCAGTATTTT. It translates to CASSQDIGGELAGVRVTQYF.

This rearrangement joins TRBV2 to TRBJ2-2; perhaps TRBD2 as D (5 bases). The CDR3 is made up of 12 amino acids. V was clipped by 10 bases and J by 5 bases, with 11 bases between them. Germline CDR1 reads SNHLY; CDR2 reads FYNNEI. CDR3: CANKRGTGELFF. The CDR3 nucleotides are TGTGCCAACAAACGGGGTACCGGGGAGCTGTTTTTT.

The J gene is TRBJ1-5, the V gene TRBV20-1; D is possibly TRBD1 (6 bases). Germline loops: CDR1 DFQATT, CDR2 SNEGSKA (reference sequence). This CDR3 has 14 amino acids. Trimming cost V 1 base and J 6 bases, with 13 bases left between them. The CDR3 region is CSARGQALGQPQHF. CDR3 DNA sequence: TGCAGTGCTAGAGGACAGGCTTTAGGTCAGCCCCAGCATTTT.

This sequence joins TRBV3-1 and TRBJ1-5; TRBD1 is a possible D gene (5 bases). Germline V gives CDR1 LGHDT, CDR2 YNNKEL (reference sequence). This CDR3 is built from 16 residues. With 1 base removed from V and 1 base from J, the gap between germline ends came to 11 bases. As DNA, the CDR3 is TGTGCCAGCAGCCAAGGGCCGGGGCCGAGCAATCAGCCCCAGCATTTT. Residues: CASSQGPGPSNQPQHF.

The rearrangement links TRBV2 to TRBJ2-1; D ambiguous. V lost 0 bases and J 6 bases, leaving 9 bases between the germline ends. The CDR3 extends over 14 amino acids. Germline loops: CDR1 SNHLY, CDR2 FYNNEI. As DNA, the CDR3 is TGTGCCAGCAGTGAAGCGGGGTTGCGCAATGAGCAGTTCTTC. This sequence encodes CASSEAGLRNEQFF.

The chain employs TRBV27 and TRBJ2-7, with a tentative D call TRBD2 (6 bases). This CDR3 has 15 amino acids. Trimming took off 0 bases at V and 4 bases at J, with 13 bases between the two ends. CDR1 is MNHEY, CDR2 SMNVEV, per germline (reference sequence). The CDR3 bases are TGTGCCAGCAGTTTATCGAGAGGGAGGCGGTACGAGCAGTACTTC. Translation: CASSLSRGRRYEQYF.

This chain connects TRBV7-2 to TRBJ2-7; 12 bases agree with TRBD2. Germline V lookup: CDR1 SGHTA, CDR2 FQGNSA. The CDR3 covers 14 residues. Trimming cost V 3 bases and J 6 bases; bases outside gene matches: 3. CDR3 region: CASSFGLAGREQYF. The CDR3 nucleotides read TGTGCCAGCAGCTTCGGACTAGCGGGACGCGAGCAGTACTTC.

This chain connects TRBV4-3 to TRBJ1-4; D unresolved. This CDR3 comprises 15 residues. V lost 4 bases and J lost 0, with 9 bases in between. Germline lookup yields CDR1 LGHNA and CDR2 YSLEER. The CDR3 spells CASSPRWPTNEKLFF. The CDR3 DNA sequence: TGCGCCAGCAGCCCTCGATGGCCAACTAATGAAAAACTGTTTTTT.

The V gene is TRBV14, the J gene TRBJ2-6, with D unclear. V lost 3 bases and J 3 bases, leaving 12 bases between the germline ends. Germline V gives CDR1 SGHDN, CDR2 FVKESK. The CDR3 runs 16 residues. CDR3 nucleotide sequence: TGTGCCAGCAGCCAGAGTTGGGGAAGTGGGGCCAACGTCCTGACTTTC. Amino acids: CASSQSWGSGANVLTF.

The rearrangement links TRBV7-2 to TRBJ1-1; D is ambiguous. Germline V gene data show CDR1 as SGHTA and CDR2 as FQGNSA. V gave up 3 bases and J gave up 1 base, with 12 bases separating them. This CDR3 comprises 15 residues. CDR3 amino acids: CASSLFKGWNTEAFF. In DNA, the CDR3 is TGTGCCAGCAGCTTGTTTAAGGGTTGGAACACTGAAGCTTTCTTT. Full variable domain (remainder filled in from reference TRBV7-2 and TRBJ1-1): GAGVSQSPSNKVTEKGKDVELRCDPISGHTALYWYRQSLGQGLEFLIYFQGNSAPDKSGLPSDRFSAERTGGSVSTLTIQRTQQEDSAVYLCASSLFKGWNTEAFFGQGTRLTVV.

V gene TRBV18 combines with J gene TRBJ2-7; D gene ambiguous. Germline-derived CDR1 and CDR2 are KGHSH and LQKENI. The CDR3 has 13 amino acids. Trimming removed 2 bases from V and 1 base from J, with 6 bases in between. CDR3 sequence reads: CASSPADSYEQYF. The CDR3 region has the DNA TGTGCCAGCTCACCAGCAGATTCCTACGAGCAGTACTTC. The complete variable domain, with remaining parts taken from reference TRBV18 and TRBJ2-7, reads NAGVMQNPRHLVRRRGQEARLRCSPMKGHSHVYWYRQLPEEGLKFMVYLQKENIIDESGMPKERFSAEFPKEGPSILRIQQVVRGDSAAYFCASSPADSYEQYFGPGTRLTVT.

The chain links TRBV7-9 to TRBJ2-2, with D perhaps matching TRBD1 or TRBD2 (5 bases each). The CDR3 has 15 amino acids. Germline V gene lookup returns CDR1 SEHNR and CDR2 FQNEAQ (reference sequence). The V and J ends lost 3 bases and 3 bases respectively, with 11 bases between them. The CDR3 bases are TGTGCCAGCAGCTTTACGACGGGACACACCGGGGAGCTGTTTTTT. It is translated as CASSFTTGHTGELFF.

V is TRBV14 and J is TRBJ2-1; 8 nucleotides align to TRBD1. V shed 4 bases and J 8 bases; nucleotides not matched to a gene: 10. Germline V gene data show CDR1 as SGHDN and CDR2 as FVKESK. This CDR3 region has 15 residues. In DNA, the CDR3 is TGTGCCAGCAGCCCTATGACAGGGGCCACCGATGAGCAGTTCTTC. It translates to CASSPMTGATDEQFF.

This clonotype was detected only once. The V call is TRBV5-4, the J call TRBJ2-7; TRBD2 is a possible D gene (6 bases). There are 15 residues in the CDR3. Germline V gene data show CDR1 as SGHNT and CDR2 as YYREEE (reference sequence). The V end was cut by 2 bases, the J end by 0 bases, with 12 bases between. The CDR3 region is CASSFSGASSYEQYF. CDR3 nucleotides: TGTGCCAGCAGCTTTAGCGGAGCGAGCTCCTACGAGCAGTACTTC.

This chain joins TRBV6-2 or TRBV6-3 and TRBJ1-1, with 10 nucleotides matching TRBD1. Germline V gene lookup returns CDR1 MNHEY and CDR2 SVGEGT. The CDR3 runs to 16 residues. Trimming at V came to 6 bases and at J to 10 bases, leaving 17 bases not matched to a gene. CDR3 in amino acids: CASRTPWVTGGFAAFF. The CDR3 DNA reads TGTGCCAGCAGAACCCCTTGGGTGACAGGGGGCTTTGCAGCTTTCTTT.

The chain joins TRBV3-1 to TRBJ1-1, with D unresolved. The CDR3 sequence is 14 residues long. V shed 0 bases and J shed 5 bases, with 10 bases lying between them. CDR1 and CDR2 from the germline V gene are LGHDT and YNNKEL (reference sequence). CDR3 region: CASSQDLDRTEAFF. Here the CDR3 DNA reads TGTGCCAGCAGCCAAGATCTGGATCGGACTGAAGCTTTCTTT.

The chain couples TRBV18 to TRBJ2-2; TRBD2 might be the D (6 bases). The ends were cut back, 6 bases at V and 2 bases at J, with 16 bases in the middle. The CDR3 has 16 amino acids. In germline, CDR1 is KGHSH, CDR2 LQKENI. In DNA, the CDR3 is TGTGCCAGCTCTCAGGACGCGGGACTCAACACCGGGGAGCTGTTTTTT. It translates to CASSQDAGLNTGELFF.

V usage is TRBV18 and J usage is TRBJ2-1, with TRBD2 matching over 11 bases. Trimming took 3 bases from V and 8 from J; bases not matched to a gene: 9. This CDR3 region has 16 residues. Germline V lookup: CDR1 KGHSH, CDR2 LQKENI. The CDR3 nucleotides read TGTGCCAGCTCACCCGTGGGGACTAGCGGTACGCATGAGCAGTTCTTC. Its translation: CASSPVGTSGTHEQFF.

The chain joins TRBV7-9 to TRBJ2-7, with a tentative D call TRBD1 (6 bases). The CDR3 spans 14 residues. Deletions cut 3 bases from V and 3 bases from J, with 12 bases between. CDR1 and CDR2 from the germline V gene are SEHNR and FQNEAQ (reference sequence). DNA of the CDR3: TGTGCCAGCAGCTTTGGACAGAGTCTCTACGAGCAGTACTTC. Amino acid sequence: CASSFGQSLYEQYF.

The V gene is TRBV15, the J gene TRBJ2-1; a weak D match, TRBD2 (5 bases). Trimming pared 1 base from V and 8 bases from J, leaving 18 bases between. CDR1 and CDR2 (germline): LNHNV, YYDKDF (reference sequence). The CDR3 is 16 residues long. The CDR3 DNA sequence: TGTGCCACCAGCAGAGCTTTCGGCCCAATTAGCGATGAGCAGTTCTTC. Amino acid sequence: CATSRAFGPISDEQFF.

The rearrangement uses TRBV10-3 and TRBJ2-5; D call uncertain. The CDR3 contains 14 residues. CDR1 ENHRY and CDR2 SYGVKD come from the germline V gene. Trimming removed 0 bases from V and 2 bases from J, with 7 bases in between. CDR3 loop: CAISESESQETQYF. The CDR3 DNA follows: TGTGCCATCAGTGAGTCAGAGAGTCAAGAGACCCAGTACTTC.

V usage is TRBV16 and J usage is TRBJ1-2; D uncertain. The CDR3 spans 16 residues. Trimming removed 0 bases at V and 0 bases at J, with 11 bases between. Germline lookup yields CDR1 KGHSY and CDR2 FQNENV. DNA for the CDR3: TGTGCCAGCAGCCAATCGCGGCAGGAAGCTAACTATGGCTACACCTTC. This sequence encodes CASSQSRQEANYGYTF.

The chain links TRBV19 to TRBJ1-2, with 12 bases matching TRBD1. Germline V gives CDR1 LNHDA, CDR2 SQIVND (reference sequence). V shed 6 bases and J 3 bases; nucleotides not matched to a gene: 5. The CDR3 extends over 15 amino acids. CDR3 DNA: TGTGCCAGTAGAGAGGGGACAGGGGGCTACTATGGCTACACCTTC. Translating it yields CASREGTGGYYGYTF.

V usage is TRBV9 and J usage is TRBJ2-7; 7 bases line up with TRBD2. The J segment lost 2 bases and the V segment lost 4 bases, leaving 6 bases of the junction unmatched. The CDR3 runs 14 residues. Germline loops: CDR1 SGDLS, CDR2 YYNGEE. DNA of the CDR3: TGTGCCAGCAGCCCCGGGCGGGGGACCTACGAGCAGTACTTC. Protein: CASSPGRGTYEQYF.

The genes are TRBV27 and TRBJ2-5, with 7 bases fitting TRBD1. From germline, CDR1 is MNHEY and CDR2 SMNVEV (reference sequence). This CDR3 has 14 amino acids. Trimming at V came to 5 bases and at J to 4 bases, leaving 7 bases not matched to a gene. The CDR3: CASSPDRVGETQYF. The CDR3 nucleotides read TGTGCCAGCAGTCCTGACAGGGTGGGAGAGACCCAGTACTTC.

J is TRBJ1-5 and V is TRBV27; D not certain. The CDR3 spans 14 residues. Per the germline V gene, CDR1 is MNHEY and CDR2 is SMNVEV (reference sequence). The V end was cut by 5 bases, the J end by 0 bases, with 8 bases between. The DNA of the CDR3 is TGTGCCAGCAGTAACAAGGGTAGCAATCAGCCCCAGCATTTT. As protein: CASSNKGSNQPQHF.

The chain recombines TRBV20-1 with TRBJ1-1, with TRBD1 identical over 9 bases. The CDR3 has 14 residues. Losses at the gene ends were 6 bases for V and 9 bases for J; bases not matched to a gene: 14. The germline V gene has CDR1 DFQATT and CDR2 SNEGSKA (reference sequence). DNA for the CDR3: TGCAGTGCGGGACCCGGGACAGGGAAGGTTCAAGCTTTCTTT. Its translation: CSAGPGTGKVQAFF.

This chain joins TRBV20-1 and TRBJ2-2, with 8 bases identical to TRBD1. J lost 7 bases, V lost 3 bases, and 13 bases had no gene match. The CDR3 is made up of 16 amino acids. Germline V CDR1 and CDR2: DFQATT, SNEGSKA (reference sequence). The CDR3 coding sequence is TGCAGTGCTAGTTGGGGGACGGCAGGGGGCAGCGGGGAGCTGTTTTTT. It encodes CSASWGTAGGSGELFF.